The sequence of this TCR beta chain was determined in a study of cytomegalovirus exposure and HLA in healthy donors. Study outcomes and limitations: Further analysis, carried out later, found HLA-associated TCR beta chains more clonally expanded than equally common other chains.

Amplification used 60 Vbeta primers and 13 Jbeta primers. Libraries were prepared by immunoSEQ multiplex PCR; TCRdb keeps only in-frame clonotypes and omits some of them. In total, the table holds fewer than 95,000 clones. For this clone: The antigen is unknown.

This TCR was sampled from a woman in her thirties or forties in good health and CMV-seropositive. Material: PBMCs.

The chain's CDR3 is CASRKRPSGGSYEQYF. As DNA, the CDR3 is TGTGCCAGCAGGAAGAGACCTAGCGGGGGGTCCTACGAGCAGTACTTC. The V and J genes are TRBV7-2 and TRBJ2-7; 11 positions match TRBD2. Per germline, CDR1 SGHTA and CDR2 FQGNSA. The trim removed 6 bases at V and 1 base at J, leaving 8 bases unmatched. The CDR3 covers 16 residues.